These 23 T cell receptor beta chains were all obtained from the same sample, sequenced in a study of blood T cell repertoires in COVID-19 (TCRdb year 2020). Libraries were constructed by the immunoSEQ multiplex PCR assay. Drawn from immuneACCESS, this table holds only the in-frame rearrangements with V and J called that TCRdb kept. Clones are partly lost; checked studies trace under half to an unresolved V gene and leave the rest unexplained. A total of hundreds of thousands of clones appear in this sample, about nine tenths of them only once. Of the sample, about 0.26% falls within the top ten clones. Material for sequencing was peripheral blood. The receptors here all came from a young woman with acute or convalescent COVID-19.

Turning to this clone: Mismatch with germline at one junction end may stem from a read error. V and J are TRBV13 and TRBJ1-1; 7 bases align to TRBD1. Germline V lookup: CDR1 PRHDT, CDR2 FYEKMQ (reference sequence). The CDR3 totals 14 residues. CDR3 region: CASSLGQVRAEAFF. The CDR3 region has the DNA TGTGCCAGCAGCCTAGGACAGGTAAGGGCTGAAGCTTTCTTT.

The V gene is TRBV27, the J gene TRBJ1-1, with 8 bases fitting TRBD1. V trimming: 6 bases; J trimming: 1 base; junction bases outside the gene matches: 7. This CDR3 has 15 amino acids. Germline CDR1 reads MNHEY; CDR2 reads SMNVEV (reference sequence). CDR3 in amino acids: CASRYRGLTNTEAFF. The CDR3 DNA sequence: TGTGCCAGCAGATACAGGGGGTTGACGAACACTGAAGCTTTCTTT.

The gene calls are TRBV7-2 and TRBJ1-2, with unresolved D. The CDR3 has 14 residues. Trimming shortened V by 5 bases and J by 8 bases, and 18 bases separated the two germline ends. Germline CDR1 SGHTA, CDR2 FQGNSA. The CDR3 here is CASSPAGMLRGYTF. The DNA for the CDR3 is TGTGCCAGCAGCCCCGCGGGGATGTTGCGGGGCTACACCTTC.

The chain joins TRBV18 to TRBJ2-1; 7 bases map to TRBD1. Germline CDR1 is KGHSH and CDR2 is LQKENI. The CDR3 is 13 residues long. V shed 6 bases and J 7 bases; nucleotides not matched to a gene: 6. The CDR3 sequence: CASSTTGQNEQFF. DNA of the CDR3: TGTGCCAGCTCTACGACAGGGCAAAATGAGCAGTTCTTC.

The chain has TRBV28 and TRBJ1-3; no definite D call. V was cut by 10 bases and J by 1 base, with 17 bases left in between. Germline CDR1 is MDHEN and CDR2 is SYDVKM. CDR3 size: 15 residues. The chain's CDR3 is CATAGRSNSGNTIYF. The CDR3 DNA reads TGTGCCACCGCGGGGAGGTCTAATTCTGGAAACACCATATATTTT.

This clone has only one observation. The V gene is TRBV2, the J gene TRBJ2-7; 10 positions match TRBD1. Per germline, CDR1 SNHLY and CDR2 FYNNEI. This CDR3 spans 15 amino acids. V was clipped by 8 bases and J by 5 bases; unmatched bases: 12. The DNA of the CDR3 is TGTGCCAGCTCTCCGGCCGGGACAGGGGTAAACGAGCAGTACTTC. Translated, it gives CASSPAGTGVNEQYF.

This sequence joins TRBV4-3 and TRBJ1-2, with D tentatively TRBD1 (5 bases). The CDR3 spans 14 residues. Germline lookup yields CDR1 LGHNA and CDR2 YSLEER. Trimming pared 0 bases from V and 6 bases from J, leaving 11 bases between. In DNA form, the CDR3 reads TGCGCCAGCAGCCAAGATTGGGGGGAAGATGGCTACACCTTC. It translates to CASSQDWGEDGYTF.

The chain links TRBV10-3 to TRBJ2-3; TRBD2 aligns across 10 bases. Germline V gives CDR1 ENHRY, CDR2 SYGVKD. After removal of 6 bases from V and 5 bases from J, the junction contained 11 bases not matched to a gene. CDR3 length: 16 amino acids. The CDR3 DNA sequence: TGTGCCATCAGATCACAGCGGGGGGGCATGGTAGATACGCAGTATTTT. Protein product: CAIRSQRGGMVDTQYF.

With regard to this clone: The same CDR3 also results from other DNA sequences found in this sample. The V call is TRBV24-1, the J call TRBJ1-1; D is unclear. Looked up from germline, CDR1 is KGHDR and CDR2 is SFDVKD. Trimming left V 4 bases short and J 6 bases short, with 5 bases between. The CDR3 totals 11 residues. CDR3 coding DNA: TGTGCCACCAGTGACGGGTCTGAAGCTTTCTTT. Residues: CATSDGSEAFF.

The rearrangement joins TRBV6-5 to TRBJ2-1, with TRBD2 identical over 7 bases. The V and J ends lost 6 bases and 6 bases, in that order; junction bases with no gene match: 8. Germline lookup yields CDR1 MNHEY and CDR2 SVGAGI. This CDR3 spans 14 amino acids. CDR3 loop: CASRGWRGFNEQFF. CDR3 bases: TGTGCCAGCAGAGGGTGGCGGGGGTTCAATGAGCAGTTCTTC.

The chain combines TRBV11-3 with TRBJ2-5; 10 bases are shared with TRBD1. CDR1 is SGHNT and CDR2 is YENEEA in the germline V gene. V shed 5 bases and J 1 base; nucleotides not matched to a gene: 1. The CDR3 runs to 14 residues. CDR3 sequence: CASSRTGGQETQYF. DNA for the CDR3: TGTGCCAGCAGCCGGACAGGGGGCCAAGAGACCCAGTACTTC.

This clone appeared a single time. The chain is built from TRBV19 and TRBJ2-7; D may be TRBD2 (6 bases). Per germline, CDR1 LNHDA and CDR2 SQIVND (reference sequence). This CDR3 region has 16 residues. V lost 6 bases, J lost 2 bases, and 20 bases lay in between. The CDR3, as DNA: TGTGCCAGTAGCAGGTGGGCGGGGCTGGGCCCCTACGAGCAGTACTTC. Translated: CASSRWAGLGPYEQYF.

This chain joins TRBV5-1 and TRBJ1-1; D may be TRBD1 (6 bases). The CDR3 is made up of 14 amino acids. Germline V CDR1 and CDR2: SGHRS, YFSETQ. Trimming took 4 bases from V and 5 from J, leaving 15 bases between them. In nucleotides, the CDR3 is TGCGCCAGCAGCGCAAAACAGGGAGGGACTGAAGCTTTCTTT. It specifies CASSAKQGGTEAFF. The whole variable domain, filled in from reference TRBV5-1 and TRBJ1-1, reads KAGVTQTPRYLIKTRGQQVTLSCSPISGHRSVSWYQQTPGQGLQFLFEYFSETQRNKGNFPGRFSGRQFSNSRSEMNVSTLELGDSALYLCASSAKQGGTEAFFGQGTRLTVV.

The CDR3 sequence is CASRGGSYNSPLHF. The CDR3 DNA is TGTGCCAGCAGAGGGGGATCCTATAATTCACCCCTCCACTTT. The chain employs TRBV2 and TRBJ1-6, with D possibly TRBD1 on 6 matching bases. V was pared by 6 bases and J by 1 base, with 7 bases between. The CDR3 length is 14 residues. Germline loops: CDR1 SNHLY, CDR2 FYNNEI.

The chain combines TRBV2 with TRBJ1-1; 11 bases align to TRBD1. Germline V gene sequence: CDR1 SNHLY, CDR2 FYNNEI. The J segment lost 1 base and the V segment lost 5 bases, leaving 6 bases of the junction unmatched. This CDR3 has 16 residues. The CDR3 coding sequence is TGTGCCAGCAGTCTTGGACAGGGGGCTGGGAACACTGAAGCTTTCTTT. As protein: CASSLGQGAGNTEAFF.

The chain combines TRBV4-3 with TRBJ1-6; 8 bases map to TRBD1. This CDR3 is 15 amino acids long. Per the germline V gene, CDR1 is LGHNA and CDR2 is YSLEER. The junction had 3 bases not matched to a gene; V was cut back by 1 base and J by 7 bases. Here the CDR3 reads CASSQARTGNSPLHF. The DNA of the CDR3 is TGCGCCAGCAGCCAAGCCCGGACAGGGAATTCACCCCTCCACTTT.

This clone was counted a single time. The J gene is TRBJ1-5, the V gene TRBV19; D possibly corresponds to TRBD1 (5 bases). Germline loops: CDR1 LNHDA, CDR2 SQIVND (reference sequence). V gave up 3 bases and J gave up 7 bases, with 16 bases separating them. The CDR3 is 15 residues long. This CDR3 reads CASSIDSQPWQPQHF. The CDR3 nucleotides read TGTGCCAGTAGTATTGACAGTCAACCTTGGCAGCCCCAGCATTTT.

This clone was picked up a small number of times. The rearrangement links TRBV5-1 to TRBJ1-2, with 9 bases fitting TRBD1. Germline CDR1 is SGHRS and CDR2 is YFSETQ. The CDR3 has 14 amino acids. The V and J ends lost 10 bases and 4 bases, in that order; junction bases with no gene match: 11. This CDR3 reads CADSPGQGSYGYTF. CDR3 in DNA: TGCGCCGATTCCCCGGGACAGGGAAGCTATGGCTACACCTTC. The full variable domain, completed using reference TRBV5-1 and TRBJ1-2, is KAGVTQTPRYLIKTRGQQVTLSCSPISGHRSVSWYQQTPGQGLQFLFEYFSETQRNKGNFPGRFSGRQFSNSRSEMNVSTLELGDSALYLCADSPGQGSYGYTFGSGTRLTVV.

This sequence joins TRBV9 and TRBJ2-3; TRBD2 matches 8 bases. Looked up from germline, CDR1 is SGDLS and CDR2 is YYNGEE. J gave up 2 bases and V 0 bases, and 8 bases lay outside the gene matches. This CDR3 is 17 amino acids long. The CDR3 loop is CASSVDPSGGYTDTQYF. CDR3 nucleotides: TGTGCCAGCAGCGTAGACCCGAGCGGGGGTTACACAGATACGCAGTATTTT.

The chain has TRBV7-3 and TRBJ1-1; no reliable D call. Trimming removed 5 bases from V and 7 bases from J, with 17 bases in between. Per the germline V gene, CDR1 is SGHTA and CDR2 is FQGTGA. This CDR3 has 14 residues. The DNA for the CDR3 is TGTGCCAGCAGCCCATCAGGTGCCCCAAATGAAGCTTTCTTT. Amino acid sequence: CASSPSGAPNEAFF. Drawing the rest from reference TRBV7-3 and TRBJ1-1, the complete variable domain is GAGVSQTPSNKVTEKGKYVELRCDPISGHTALYWYRQSLGQGPEFLIYFQGTGAADDSGLPNDRFFAVRPEGSVSTLKIQRTERGDSAVYLCASSPSGAPNEAFFGQGTRLTVV.

CDR3 nucleotides: TGCGCCAGCAGCCAAGCGGGACAGGGGGCTTTCTTT. Its translation: CASSQAGQGAFF. V gene TRBV4-1 combines with J gene TRBJ1-1; TRBD1 matches at 10 bases. This CDR3 region has 12 residues. Trimming took 1 base from V and 11 from J; bases not matched to a gene: 1. CDR1 and CDR2 from the germline V gene are MGHRA and YSYEKL.

This clone was detected only once. The CDR3 is CASSVVSGPDTQYF. The DNA for the CDR3 is TGTGCCAGCAGCGTAGTTTCAGGGCCAGATACGCAGTATTTT. The genes are TRBV9 and TRBJ2-3; TRBD1 is a possible D gene (5 bases). Between the trimmed V and J ends, which lost 0 bases and 4 bases, there was a span of 9 bases. This CDR3 is built from 14 residues. Germline CDR1 and CDR2: SGDLS and YYNGEE. Full variable domain (rest looked up from reference TRBV9 and TRBJ2-3): DSGVTQTPKHLITATGQRVTLRCSPRSGDLSVYWYQQSLDQGLQFLIQYYNGEERAKGNILERFSAQQFPDLHSELNLSSLELGDSALYFCASSVVSGPDTQYFGPGTRLTVL.

The genes are TRBV6-5 and TRBJ1-1, with D perhaps TRBD1 (6 bases). Germline V lookup: CDR1 MNHEY, CDR2 SVGAGI. V lost 5 bases, J lost 7 bases, and 14 bases lay in between. This CDR3 spans 13 amino acids. CDR3 sequence (DNA): TGTGCCAGCAGTCCCAGGGGTTACGGTGAAGCTTTCTTT. It translates to CASSPRGYGEAFF.